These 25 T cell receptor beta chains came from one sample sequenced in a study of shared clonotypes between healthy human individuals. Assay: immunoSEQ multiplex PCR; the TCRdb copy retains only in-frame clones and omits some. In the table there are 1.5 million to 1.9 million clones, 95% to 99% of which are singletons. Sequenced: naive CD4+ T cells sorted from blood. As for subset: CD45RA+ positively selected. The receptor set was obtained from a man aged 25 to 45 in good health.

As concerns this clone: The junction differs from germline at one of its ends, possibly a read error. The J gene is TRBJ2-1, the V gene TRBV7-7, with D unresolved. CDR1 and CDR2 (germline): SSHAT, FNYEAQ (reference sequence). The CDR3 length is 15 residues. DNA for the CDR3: TGTGCTAGCAGCGTAGGCGTCAGCTCCTACAATGAGCAGTTCTTC. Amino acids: CASSVGVSSYNEQFF.

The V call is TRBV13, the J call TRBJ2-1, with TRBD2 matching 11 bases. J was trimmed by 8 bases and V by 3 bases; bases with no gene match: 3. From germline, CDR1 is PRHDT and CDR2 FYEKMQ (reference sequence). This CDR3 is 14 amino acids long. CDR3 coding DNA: TGTGCCAGCAGCTTTCTAGCGGGAGGTCATGAGCAGTTCTTC. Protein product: CASSFLAGGHEQFF.

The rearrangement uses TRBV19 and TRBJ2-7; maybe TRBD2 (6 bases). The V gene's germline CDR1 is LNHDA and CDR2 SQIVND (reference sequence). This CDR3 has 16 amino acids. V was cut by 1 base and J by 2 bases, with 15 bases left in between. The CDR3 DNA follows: TGTGCCAGTAGTATAGCAGGCCGGAGGGTCCCCTACGAGCAGTACTTC. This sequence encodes CASSIAGRRVPYEQYF.

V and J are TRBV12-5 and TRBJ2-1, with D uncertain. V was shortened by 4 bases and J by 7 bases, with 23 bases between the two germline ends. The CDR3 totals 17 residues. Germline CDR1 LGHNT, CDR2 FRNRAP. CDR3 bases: TGTGCTAGTGGTTCCCCCCGGTCAGTTGGATCTGAGAATGAGCAGTTCTTC. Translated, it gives CASGSPRSVGSENEQFF.

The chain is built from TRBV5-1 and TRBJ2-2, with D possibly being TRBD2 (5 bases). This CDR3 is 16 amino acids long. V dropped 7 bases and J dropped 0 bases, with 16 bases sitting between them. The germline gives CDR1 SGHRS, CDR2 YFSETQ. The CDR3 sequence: CASSPGGPTNTGELFF. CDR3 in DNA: TGCGCCAGCTCTCCCGGCGGGCCTACGAACACCGGGGAGCTGTTTTTT. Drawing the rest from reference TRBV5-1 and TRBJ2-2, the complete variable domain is KAGVTQTPRYLIKTRGQQVTLSCSPISGHRSVSWYQQTPGQGLQFLFEYFSETQRNKGNFPGRFSGRQFSNSRSEMNVSTLELGDSALYLCASSPGGPTNTGELFFGEGSRLTVL.

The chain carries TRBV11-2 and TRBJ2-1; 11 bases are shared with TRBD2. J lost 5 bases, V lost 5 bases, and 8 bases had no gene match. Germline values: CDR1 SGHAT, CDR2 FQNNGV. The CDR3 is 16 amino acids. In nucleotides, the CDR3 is TGTGCCAGCAGCCCCACTAGCGGGGGAACCCACAATGAGCAGTTCTTC. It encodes CASSPTSGGTHNEQFF.

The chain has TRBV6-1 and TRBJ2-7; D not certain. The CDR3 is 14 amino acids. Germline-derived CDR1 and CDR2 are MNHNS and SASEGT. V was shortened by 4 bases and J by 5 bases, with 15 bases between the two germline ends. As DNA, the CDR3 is TGTGCCAGCAGTGTCTCATCGTCCCGAAACGAGCAGTACTTC. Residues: CASSVSSSRNEQYF.

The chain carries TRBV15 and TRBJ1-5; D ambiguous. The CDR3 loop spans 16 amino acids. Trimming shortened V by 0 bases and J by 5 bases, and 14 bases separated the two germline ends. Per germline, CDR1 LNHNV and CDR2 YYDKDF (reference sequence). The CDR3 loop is CATSRDLMPSYQPQHF. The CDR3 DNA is TGTGCCACCAGCAGAGATCTGATGCCAAGTTATCAGCCCCAGCATTTT. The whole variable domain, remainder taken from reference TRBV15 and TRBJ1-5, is DAMVIQNPRYQVTQFGKPVTLSCSQTLNHNVMYWYQQKSSQAPKLLFHYYDKDFNNEADTPDNFQSRRPNTSFCFLDIRSPGLGDTAMYLCATSRDLMPSYQPQHFGDGTRLSIL.

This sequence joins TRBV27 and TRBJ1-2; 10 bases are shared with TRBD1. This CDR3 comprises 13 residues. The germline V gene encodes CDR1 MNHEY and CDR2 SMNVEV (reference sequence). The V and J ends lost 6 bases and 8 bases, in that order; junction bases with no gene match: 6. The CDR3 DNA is TGTGCCAGCAGGATGACAGGGGGCCTCGGCTACACCTTC. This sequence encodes CASRMTGGLGYTF.

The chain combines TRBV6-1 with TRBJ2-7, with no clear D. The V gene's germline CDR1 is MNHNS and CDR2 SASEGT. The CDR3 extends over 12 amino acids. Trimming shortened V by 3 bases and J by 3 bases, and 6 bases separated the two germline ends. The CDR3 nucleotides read TGTGCCAGCAGTGACAGGTACTACGAGCAGTACTTC. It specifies CASSDRYYEQYF.

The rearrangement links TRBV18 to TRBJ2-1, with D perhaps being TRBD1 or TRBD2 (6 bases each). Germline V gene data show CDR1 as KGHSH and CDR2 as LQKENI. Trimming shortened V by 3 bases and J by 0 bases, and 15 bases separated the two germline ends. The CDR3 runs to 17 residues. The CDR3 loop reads CASSPKKGGISYNEQFF. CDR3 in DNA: TGTGCCAGCTCACCTAAAAAGGGGGGCATCTCCTACAATGAGCAGTTCTTC.

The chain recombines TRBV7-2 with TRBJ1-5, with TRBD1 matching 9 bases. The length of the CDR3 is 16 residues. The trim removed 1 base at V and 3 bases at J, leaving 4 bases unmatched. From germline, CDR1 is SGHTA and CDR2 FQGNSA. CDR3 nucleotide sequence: TGTGCCAGCAGCTTAGACCGGGACAGGGTCAATCAGCCCCAGCATTTT. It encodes CASSLDRDRVNQPQHF.

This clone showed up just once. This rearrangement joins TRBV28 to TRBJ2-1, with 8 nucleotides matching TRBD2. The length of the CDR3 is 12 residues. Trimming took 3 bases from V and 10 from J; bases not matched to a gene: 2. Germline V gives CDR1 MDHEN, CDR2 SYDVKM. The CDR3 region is CASSLGGREQFF. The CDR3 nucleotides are TGTGCCAGCAGTTTGGGCGGGAGGGAGCAGTTCTTC.

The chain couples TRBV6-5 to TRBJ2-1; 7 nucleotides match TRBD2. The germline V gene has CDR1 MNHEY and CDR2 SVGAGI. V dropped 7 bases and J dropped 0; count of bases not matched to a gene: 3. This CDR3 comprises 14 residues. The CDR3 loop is CASTPSGSYNEQFF. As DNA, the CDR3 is TGTGCCAGCACCCCTAGCGGCTCCTACAATGAGCAGTTCTTC.

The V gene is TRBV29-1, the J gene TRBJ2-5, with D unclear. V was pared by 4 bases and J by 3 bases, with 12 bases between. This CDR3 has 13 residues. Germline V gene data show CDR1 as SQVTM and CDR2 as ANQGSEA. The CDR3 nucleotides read TGCAGCGTTGGCGGTAGGACGGAAGAGACCCAGTACTTC. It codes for CSVGGRTEETQYF.

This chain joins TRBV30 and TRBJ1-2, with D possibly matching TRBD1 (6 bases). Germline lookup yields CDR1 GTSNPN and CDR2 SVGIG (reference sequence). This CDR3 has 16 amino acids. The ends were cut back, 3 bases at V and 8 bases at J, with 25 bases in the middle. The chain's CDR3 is CAWSPEDWDTIGGYTF. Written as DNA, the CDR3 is TGTGCCTGGAGCCCCGAAGACTGGGACACCATCGGCGGCTACACCTTC. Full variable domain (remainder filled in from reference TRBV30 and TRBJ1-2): SQTIHQWPATLVQPVGSPLSLECTVEGTSNPNLYWYRQAAGRGLQLLFYSVGIGQISSEVPQNLSASRPQDRQFILSSKKLLLSDSGFYLCAWSPEDWDTIGGYTFGSGTRLTVV.

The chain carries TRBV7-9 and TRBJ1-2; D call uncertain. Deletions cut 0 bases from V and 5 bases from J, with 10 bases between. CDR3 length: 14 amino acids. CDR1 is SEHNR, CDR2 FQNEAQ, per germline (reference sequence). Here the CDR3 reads CASSLASALYGYTF. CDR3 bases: TGTGCCAGCAGCTTAGCGTCTGCCTTATATGGCTACACCTTC.

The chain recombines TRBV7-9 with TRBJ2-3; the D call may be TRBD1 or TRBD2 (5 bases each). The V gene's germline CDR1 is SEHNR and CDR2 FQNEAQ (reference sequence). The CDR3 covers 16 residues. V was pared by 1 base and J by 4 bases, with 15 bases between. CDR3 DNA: TGTGCCAGCAGCTTAGGCCGGGTTGGGGGAGCAGATACGCAGTATTTT. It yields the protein CASSLGRVGGADTQYF.

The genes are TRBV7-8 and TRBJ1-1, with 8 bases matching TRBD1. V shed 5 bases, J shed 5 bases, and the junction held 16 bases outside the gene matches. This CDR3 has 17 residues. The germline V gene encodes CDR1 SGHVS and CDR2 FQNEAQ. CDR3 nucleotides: TGTGCCAGCAGCCCCCGGGGTCCGGGACAGGCCGTTACTGAAGCTTTCTTT. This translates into CASSPRGPGQAVTEAFF. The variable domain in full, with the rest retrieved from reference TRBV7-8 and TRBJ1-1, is GAGVSQSPRYKVAKRGQDVALRCDPISGHVSLFWYQQALGQGPEFLTYFQNEAQLDKSGLPSDRFFAERPEGSVSTLKIQRTQQEDSAVYLCASSPRGPGQAVTEAFFGQGTRLTVV.

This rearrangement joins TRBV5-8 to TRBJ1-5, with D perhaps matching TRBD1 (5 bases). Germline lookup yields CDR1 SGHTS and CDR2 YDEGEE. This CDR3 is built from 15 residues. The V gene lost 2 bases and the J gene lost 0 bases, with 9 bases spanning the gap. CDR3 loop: CASSLGAPSNQPQHF. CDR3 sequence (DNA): TGTGCCAGCAGCTTAGGGGCACCTAGCAATCAGCCCCAGCATTTT.

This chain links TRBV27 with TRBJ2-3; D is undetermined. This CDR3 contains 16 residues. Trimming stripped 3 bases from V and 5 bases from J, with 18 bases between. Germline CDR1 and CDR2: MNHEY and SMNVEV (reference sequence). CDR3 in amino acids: CASSFKHDAYEDTQYF. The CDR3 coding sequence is TGTGCCAGCAGTTTTAAGCACGACGCTTACGAAGATACGCAGTATTTT.

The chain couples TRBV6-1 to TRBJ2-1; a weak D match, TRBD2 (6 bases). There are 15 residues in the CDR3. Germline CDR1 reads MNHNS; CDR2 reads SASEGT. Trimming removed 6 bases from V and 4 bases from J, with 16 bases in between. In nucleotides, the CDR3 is TGTGCCAGCAGCGCTCGGCGGGATCTTTACAATGAGCAGTTCTTC. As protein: CASSARRDLYNEQFF.

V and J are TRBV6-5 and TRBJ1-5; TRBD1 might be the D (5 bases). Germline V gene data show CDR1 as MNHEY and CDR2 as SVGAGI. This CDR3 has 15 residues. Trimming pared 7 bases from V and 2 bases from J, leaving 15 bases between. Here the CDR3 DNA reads TGTGCCAGCAAAAAGGACACCTGGGGCAATCAGCCCCAGCATTTT. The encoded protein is CASKKDTWGNQPQHF.

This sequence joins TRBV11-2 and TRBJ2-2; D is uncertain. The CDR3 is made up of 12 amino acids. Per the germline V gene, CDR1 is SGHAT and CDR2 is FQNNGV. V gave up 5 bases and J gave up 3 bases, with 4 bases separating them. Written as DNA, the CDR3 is TGTGCCAGCAGCGGACACACCGGGGAGCTGTTTTTT. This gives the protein CASSGHTGELFF. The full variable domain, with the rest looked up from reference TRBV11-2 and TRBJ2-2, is EAGVAQSPRYKIIEKRQSVAFWCNPISGHATLYWYQQILGQGPKLLIQFQNNGVVDDSQLPKDRFSAERLKGVDSTLKIQPAKLEDSAVYLCASSGHTGELFFGEGSRLTVL.

The CDR3 DNA follows: TGCGCCAGCAGCCCACTAGCGAGCTCCTACAATGAGCAGTTCTTC. Protein product: CASSPLASSYNEQFF. The gene calls are TRBV5-1 and TRBJ2-1; 7 positions match TRBD2. This CDR3 comprises 15 residues. The junction had 4 bases not matched to a gene; V was cut back by 4 bases and J by 0 bases. Germline V gene data show CDR1 as SGHRS and CDR2 as YFSETQ.